Listed below are T cell receptor beta chains from one sample, sequenced in a study of human T cells and chemical hapten exposure. Each CDR3 protein is one row after TCRdb ran MiXCR on the RACE reads. The sample has around 300,000 distinct CDR3 sequences, 7.5% to 9% seen once. The sequences come from whole blood, collected in connection with sensitization to the hapten diphenylcyclopropenone (DPC). The source is a man younger than 30 with alopecia areata. Some clones in this sample may be carry-over from other donors' samples. Both conserved end residues are part of each CDR3. Some rows have no size entry. The others give once, few or many, or a class for an expanded clone.

v_gene: TRBV12-3/TRBV12-4
abundance: -
j_gene: TRBJ1-1
CDR3aa: CASSRGGARTEAFF

v_gene: TRBV6-2/TRBV6-3
abundance: -
j_gene: TRBJ2-1
CDR3aa: CASSYWDSGYEQFF

v_gene: TRBV27
abundance: many
j_gene: TRBJ2-7
CDR3aa: CASSLAGGPWNEQYF

v_gene: TRBV6-2/TRBV6-3
abundance: -
j_gene: TRBJ1-5
CDR3aa: CASSYGQPYSNQPQHF

v_gene: TRBV4-3
abundance: many
j_gene: TRBJ1-6
CDR3aa: CASSQAPLGTDNSPLHF

v_gene: TRBV12-3/TRBV12-4
abundance: -
j_gene: TRBJ1-1
CDR3aa: CASSLAGTGTEAFF

v_gene: TRBV10-3
abundance: many
j_gene: TRBJ1-3
CDR3aa: CAISETHMSSGNTIYF

v_gene: TRBV6-5
abundance: -
j_gene: TRBJ2-2
CDR3aa: CASSPRVQGGTGELFF

v_gene: TRBV4-1
abundance: many
j_gene: TRBJ1-2
CDR3aa: CASSQALKDTTNYGYTF

v_gene: TRBV5-1
abundance: many
j_gene: TRBJ1-5
CDR3aa: CASSLRGGGNQPQHF

v_gene: TRBV6-2/TRBV6-3
abundance: few
j_gene: TRBJ1-6
CDR3aa: CASSYSTGTLHF

v_gene: TRBV6-5
abundance: -
j_gene: TRBJ1-1
CDR3aa: CASRIGEITEAFF

v_gene: TRBV5-1
abundance: -
j_gene: TRBJ2-3
CDR3aa: CASSLLASGGDTQYF

v_gene: TRBV12-3/TRBV12-4
abundance: many
j_gene: TRBJ1-6
CDR3aa: CASYRSDYNSPLHF

v_gene: TRBV4-1
abundance: few
j_gene: TRBJ2-1
CDR3aa: CASSRNPDRGPYNEQFF

v_gene: TRBV10-3
abundance: few
j_gene: TRBJ2-1
CDR3aa: CAISEDNEQFF

v_gene: TRBV29-1
abundance: -
j_gene: TRBJ1-2
CDR3aa: CSVPIGREYGYTF

v_gene: TRBV7-2
abundance: -
j_gene: TRBJ2-2
CDR3aa: CASSRSGGPPTGELFF

v_gene: TRBV9
abundance: few
j_gene: TRBJ2-3
CDR3aa: CASSVEGVTDTQYF

v_gene: TRBV11-2
abundance: many
j_gene: TRBJ1-6
CDR3aa: CASSFYDRSDPLHF

v_gene: TRBV7-9
abundance: few
j_gene: TRBJ1-2
CDR3aa: CASSYRTGGYGYTF

v_gene: TRBV6-2/TRBV6-3
abundance: many
j_gene: TRBJ1-1
CDR3aa: CASRDLNTEAFF

v_gene: TRBV29-1
abundance: few
j_gene: TRBJ2-2
CDR3aa: CSVDGANTGELFF

v_gene: TRBV6-2/TRBV6-3
abundance: once
j_gene: TRBJ2-5
CDR3aa: CASRGGRAYQETQYF

v_gene: TRBV28
abundance: many
j_gene: TRBJ1-2
CDR3aa: CASSLLGQEHGYTF

v_gene: TRBV7-9
abundance: few
j_gene: TRBJ1-1
CDR3aa: CASSYTGYEAFF

v_gene: TRBV7-2
abundance: many
j_gene: TRBJ1-5
CDR3aa: CASSPRQGSGQPQHF

v_gene: TRBV5-1
abundance: few
j_gene: TRBJ1-6
CDR3aa: CASLKRQTSSYNSPLHF

v_gene: TRBV7-9
abundance: few
j_gene: TRBJ1-2
CDR3aa: CASSLVVPTYGYTF

v_gene: TRBV18
abundance: -
j_gene: TRBJ1-6
CDR3aa: CASSPARGNSPLHF

v_gene: TRBV6-2/TRBV6-3
abundance: few
j_gene: TRBJ1-2
CDR3aa: CASSSRDRYYGYTF

v_gene: TRBV14
abundance: -
j_gene: TRBJ1-1
CDR3aa: CASSQWEGTEAFF

v_gene: TRBV2
abundance: -
j_gene: TRBJ1-2
CDR3aa: CASRATGLGYGYTF

v_gene: TRBV7-9
abundance: few
j_gene: TRBJ2-7
CDR3aa: CTSSLTLGELSYEQYF

v_gene: TRBV12-3/TRBV12-4
abundance: few
j_gene: TRBJ2-2
CDR3aa: CASSPNESGELFF

v_gene: TRBV27
abundance: few
j_gene: TRBJ2-1
CDR3aa: CASSSVLGVSYNEQFF

v_gene: TRBV7-2
abundance: few
j_gene: TRBJ1-1
CDR3aa: CASSLTGQGWTEAFF

v_gene: TRBV5-1
abundance: -
j_gene: TRBJ2-3
CDR3aa: CASSLESSGGRTDTQYF

v_gene: TRBV6-2/TRBV6-3
abundance: few
j_gene: TRBJ1-2
CDR3aa: CASSYGQGGGYTF

v_gene: TRBV4-3
abundance: -
j_gene: TRBJ1-1
CDR3aa: CASSQELGQGLEAFF

v_gene: TRBV5-1
abundance: few
j_gene: TRBJ2-2
CDR3aa: CASSGIPGQANTGELFF

v_gene: TRBV6-2/TRBV6-3
abundance: -
j_gene: TRBJ2-6
CDR3aa: CASTPAGSSGANVLTF

v_gene: TRBV12-3/TRBV12-4
abundance: -
j_gene: TRBJ1-1
CDR3aa: CASTRQGRDTEAFF

v_gene: TRBV10-3
abundance: -
j_gene: TRBJ2-2
CDR3aa: CAISPLAGGRTGELFF

v_gene: TRBV6-5
abundance: few
j_gene: TRBJ2-3
CDR3aa: CASSNFRNRGWRDTQYF